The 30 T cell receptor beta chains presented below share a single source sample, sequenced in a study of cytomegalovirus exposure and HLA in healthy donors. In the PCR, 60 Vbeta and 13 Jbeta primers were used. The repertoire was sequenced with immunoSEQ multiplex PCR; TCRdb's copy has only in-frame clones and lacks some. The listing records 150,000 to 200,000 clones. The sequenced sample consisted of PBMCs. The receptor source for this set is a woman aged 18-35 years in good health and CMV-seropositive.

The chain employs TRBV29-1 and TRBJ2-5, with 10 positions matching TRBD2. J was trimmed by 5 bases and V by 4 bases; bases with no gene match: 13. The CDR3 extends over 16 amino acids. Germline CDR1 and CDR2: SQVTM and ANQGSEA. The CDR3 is CSVGRGASGSGETQYF. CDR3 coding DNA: TGCAGCGTTGGAAGGGGGGCTAGCGGGAGTGGGGAGACCCAGTACTTC.

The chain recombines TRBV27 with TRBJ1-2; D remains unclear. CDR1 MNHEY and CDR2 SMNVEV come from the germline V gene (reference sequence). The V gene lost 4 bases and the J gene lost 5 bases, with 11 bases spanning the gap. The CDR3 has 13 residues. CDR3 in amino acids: CASSYKPWYGYTF. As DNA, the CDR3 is TGTGCCAGCAGTTACAAACCATGGTATGGCTACACCTTC.

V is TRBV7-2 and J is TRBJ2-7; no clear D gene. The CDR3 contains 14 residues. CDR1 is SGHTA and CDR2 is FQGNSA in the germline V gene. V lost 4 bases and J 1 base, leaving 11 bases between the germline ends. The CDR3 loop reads CASSSLEVSYEQYF. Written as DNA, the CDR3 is TGTGCCAGCAGCTCCCTTGAGGTGTCCTACGAGCAGTACTTC.

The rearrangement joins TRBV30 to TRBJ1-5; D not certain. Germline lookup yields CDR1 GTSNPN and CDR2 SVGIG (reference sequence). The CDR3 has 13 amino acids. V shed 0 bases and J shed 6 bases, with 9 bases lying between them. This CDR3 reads CAWSVHGGQPQHF. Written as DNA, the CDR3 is TGTGCCTGGAGTGTTCATGGCGGTCAGCCCCAGCATTTT.

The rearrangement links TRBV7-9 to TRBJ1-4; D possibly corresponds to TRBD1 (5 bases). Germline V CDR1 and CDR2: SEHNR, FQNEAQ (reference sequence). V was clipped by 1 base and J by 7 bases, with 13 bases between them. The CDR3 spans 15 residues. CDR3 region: CASSLVVRVPEKLFF. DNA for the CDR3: TGTGCCAGCAGCTTAGTCGTCAGGGTTCCTGAAAAACTGTTTTTT. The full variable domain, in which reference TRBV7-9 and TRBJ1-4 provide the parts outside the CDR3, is DTGVSQNPRHKITKRGQNVTFRCDPISEHNRLYWYRQTLGQGPEFLTYFQNEAQLEKSRLLSDRFSAERPKGSFSTLEIQRTEQGDSAMYLCASSLVVRVPEKLFFGSGTQLSVL.

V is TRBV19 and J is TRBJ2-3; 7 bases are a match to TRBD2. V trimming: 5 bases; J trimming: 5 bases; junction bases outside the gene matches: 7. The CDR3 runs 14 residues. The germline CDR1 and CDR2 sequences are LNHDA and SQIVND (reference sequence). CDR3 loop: CASSDGGMKDTQYF. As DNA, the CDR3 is TGTGCCAGTAGTGACGGGGGGATGAAAGATACGCAGTATTTT.

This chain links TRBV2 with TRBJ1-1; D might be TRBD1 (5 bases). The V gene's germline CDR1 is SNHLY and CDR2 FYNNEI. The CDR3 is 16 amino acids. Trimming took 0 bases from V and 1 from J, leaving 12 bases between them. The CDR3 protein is CASSEALAGPNTEAFF. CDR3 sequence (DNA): TGTGCCAGCAGTGAAGCGCTTGCAGGGCCGAACACTGAAGCTTTCTTT.

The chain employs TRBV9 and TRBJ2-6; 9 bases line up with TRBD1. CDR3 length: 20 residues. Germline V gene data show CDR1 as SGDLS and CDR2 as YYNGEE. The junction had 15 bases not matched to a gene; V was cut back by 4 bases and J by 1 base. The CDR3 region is CASSSRTGALQGSGANVLTF. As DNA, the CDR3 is TGTGCCAGCAGCTCACGGACAGGGGCCCTTCAAGGATCTGGGGCCAACGTCCTGACTTTC.

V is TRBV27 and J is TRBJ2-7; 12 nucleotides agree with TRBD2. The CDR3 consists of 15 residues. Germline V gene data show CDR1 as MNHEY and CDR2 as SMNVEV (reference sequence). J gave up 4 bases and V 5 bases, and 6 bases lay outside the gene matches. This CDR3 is CASSLLAGGKYEQYF. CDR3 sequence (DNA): TGTGCCAGCAGTCTACTAGCGGGGGGCAAGTACGAGCAGTACTTC.

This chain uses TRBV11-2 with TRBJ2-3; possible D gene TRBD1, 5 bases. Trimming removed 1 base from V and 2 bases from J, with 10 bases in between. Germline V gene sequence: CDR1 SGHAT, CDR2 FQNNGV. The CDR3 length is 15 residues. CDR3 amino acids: CASSLGGGFTDTQYF. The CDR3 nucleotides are TGTGCCAGCAGCTTAGGGGGCGGATTCACAGATACGCAGTATTTT.

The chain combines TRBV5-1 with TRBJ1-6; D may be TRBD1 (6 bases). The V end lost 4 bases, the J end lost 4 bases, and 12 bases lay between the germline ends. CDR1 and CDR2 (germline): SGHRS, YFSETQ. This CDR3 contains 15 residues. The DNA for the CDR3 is TGCGCCAGCAGCCAAGCGACAGGATATAATTCACCCCTCCACTTT. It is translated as CASSQATGYNSPLHF.

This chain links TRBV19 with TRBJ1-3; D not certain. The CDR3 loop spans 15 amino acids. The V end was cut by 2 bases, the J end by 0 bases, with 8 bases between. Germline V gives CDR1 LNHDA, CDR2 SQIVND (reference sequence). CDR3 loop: CASSILGGSGNTIYF. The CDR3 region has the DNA TGTGCCAGTAGTATACTGGGAGGCTCTGGAAACACCATATATTTT.

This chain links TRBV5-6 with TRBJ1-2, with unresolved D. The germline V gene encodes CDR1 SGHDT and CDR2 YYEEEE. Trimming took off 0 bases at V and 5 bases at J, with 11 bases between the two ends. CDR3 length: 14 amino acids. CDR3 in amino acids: CASSLGSSLYGYTF. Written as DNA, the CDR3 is TGTGCCAGCAGCTTGGGGAGTTCCTTGTATGGCTACACCTTC.

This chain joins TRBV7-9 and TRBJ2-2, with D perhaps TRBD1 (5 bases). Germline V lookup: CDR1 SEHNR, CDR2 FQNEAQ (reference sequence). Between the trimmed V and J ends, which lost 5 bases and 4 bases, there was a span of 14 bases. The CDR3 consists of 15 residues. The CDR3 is CASSPDAGSTGELFF. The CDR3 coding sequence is TGTGCCAGCAGCCCAGACGCAGGGTCCACCGGGGAGCTGTTTTTT.

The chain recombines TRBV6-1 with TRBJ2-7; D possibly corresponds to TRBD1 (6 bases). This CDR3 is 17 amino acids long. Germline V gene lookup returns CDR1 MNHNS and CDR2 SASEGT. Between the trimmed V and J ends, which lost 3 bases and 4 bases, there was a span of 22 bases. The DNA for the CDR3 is TGTGCCAGCAGTGAGGGTGTGGGGGCGATCAAGGGTTACGAGCAGTACTTC. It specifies CASSEGVGAIKGYEQYF.

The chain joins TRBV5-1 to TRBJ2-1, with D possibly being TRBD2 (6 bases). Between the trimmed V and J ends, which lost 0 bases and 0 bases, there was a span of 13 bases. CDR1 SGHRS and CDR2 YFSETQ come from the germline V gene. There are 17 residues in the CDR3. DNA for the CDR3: TGCGCCAGCAGCTTGGCCCCATTCGGGGGCTCCTACAATGAGCAGTTCTTC. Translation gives CASSLAPFGGSYNEQFF.

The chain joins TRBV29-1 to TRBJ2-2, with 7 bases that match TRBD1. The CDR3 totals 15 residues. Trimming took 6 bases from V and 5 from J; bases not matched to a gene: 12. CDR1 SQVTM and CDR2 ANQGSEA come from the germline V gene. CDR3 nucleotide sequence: TGCAGCGTGTATGGGCAGGGGGTTTGGACCGGGGAGCTGTTTTTT. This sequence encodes CSVYGQGVWTGELFF.

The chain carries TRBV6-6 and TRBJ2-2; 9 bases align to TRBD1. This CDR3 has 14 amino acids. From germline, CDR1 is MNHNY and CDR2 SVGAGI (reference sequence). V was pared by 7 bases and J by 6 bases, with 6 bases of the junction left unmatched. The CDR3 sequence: CASTEQGASGELFF. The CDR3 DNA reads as TGTGCCAGCACAGAACAGGGGGCGTCCGGGGAGCTGTTTTTT.

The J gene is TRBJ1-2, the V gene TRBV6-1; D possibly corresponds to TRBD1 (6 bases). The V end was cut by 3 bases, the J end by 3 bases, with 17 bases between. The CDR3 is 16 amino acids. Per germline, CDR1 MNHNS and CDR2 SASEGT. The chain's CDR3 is CASSDLRGFGDYGYTF. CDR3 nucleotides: TGTGCCAGCAGTGACTTGAGGGGGTTCGGGGACTATGGCTACACCTTC.

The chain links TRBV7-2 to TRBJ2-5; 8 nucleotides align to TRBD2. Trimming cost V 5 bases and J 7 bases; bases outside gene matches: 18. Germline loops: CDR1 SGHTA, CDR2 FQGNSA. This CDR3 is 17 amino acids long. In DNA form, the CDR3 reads TGTGCCAGCAGCACCCGACCAGCGGGGGAAGCTCGTGGGACCCAGTACTTC. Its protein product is CASSTRPAGEARGTQYF.

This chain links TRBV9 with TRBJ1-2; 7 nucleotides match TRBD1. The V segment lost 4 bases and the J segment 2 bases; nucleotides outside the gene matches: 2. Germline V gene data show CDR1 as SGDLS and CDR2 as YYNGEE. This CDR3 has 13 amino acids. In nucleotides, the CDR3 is TGTGCCAGCAGCCAGGGACAGAACTATGGCTACACCTTC. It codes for CASSQGQNYGYTF.

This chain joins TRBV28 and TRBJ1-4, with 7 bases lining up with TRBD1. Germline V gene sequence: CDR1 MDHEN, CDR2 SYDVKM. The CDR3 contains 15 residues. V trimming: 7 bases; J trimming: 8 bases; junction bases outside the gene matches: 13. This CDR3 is CASTYVGGAEEKLFF. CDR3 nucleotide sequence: TGTGCCAGCACCTATGTAGGGGGCGCAGAGGAAAAACTGTTTTTT.

The CDR3 here is CASSVGGDSGGQGETQYF. CDR3 sequence (DNA): TGTGCCAGCAGCGTAGGGGGCGATAGCGGGGGGCAGGGAGAGACCCAGTACTTC. This rearrangement joins TRBV9 to TRBJ2-5; TRBD2 agrees at 10 bases. J was trimmed by 4 bases and V by 0 bases; bases with no gene match: 12. The CDR3 sequence is 18 residues long. Looked up from germline, CDR1 is SGDLS and CDR2 is YYNGEE.

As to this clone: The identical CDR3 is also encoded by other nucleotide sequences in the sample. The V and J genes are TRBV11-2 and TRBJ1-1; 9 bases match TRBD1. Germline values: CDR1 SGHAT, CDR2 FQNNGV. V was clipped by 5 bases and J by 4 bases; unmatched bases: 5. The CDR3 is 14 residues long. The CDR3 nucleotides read TGTGCCAGCAGCCTGACAGGGGGGCGCACTGAAGCTTTCTTT. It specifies CASSLTGGRTEAFF.

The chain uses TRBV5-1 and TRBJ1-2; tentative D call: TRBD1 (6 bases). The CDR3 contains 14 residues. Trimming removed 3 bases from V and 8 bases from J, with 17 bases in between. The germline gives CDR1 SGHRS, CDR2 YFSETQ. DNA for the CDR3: TGCGCCAGCAGCTCGACGGCGGGGGCTCAGGGCTACACCTTC. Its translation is CASSSTAGAQGYTF.

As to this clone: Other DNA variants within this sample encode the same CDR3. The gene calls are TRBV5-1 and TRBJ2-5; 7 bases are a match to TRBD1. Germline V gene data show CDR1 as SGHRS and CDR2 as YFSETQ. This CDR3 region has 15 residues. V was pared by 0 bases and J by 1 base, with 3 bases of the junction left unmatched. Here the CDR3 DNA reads TGCGCCAGCAGCTTGGTCGGGACAGCCCAAGAGACCCAGTACTTC. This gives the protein CASSLVGTAQETQYF.

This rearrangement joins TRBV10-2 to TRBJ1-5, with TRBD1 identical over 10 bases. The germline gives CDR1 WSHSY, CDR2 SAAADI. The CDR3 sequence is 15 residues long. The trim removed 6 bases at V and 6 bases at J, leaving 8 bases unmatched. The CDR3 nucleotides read TGCGCCAGCAGACCCGGGGACAGGGGTTCTCAGCCCCAGCATTTT. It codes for CASRPGDRGSQPQHF.

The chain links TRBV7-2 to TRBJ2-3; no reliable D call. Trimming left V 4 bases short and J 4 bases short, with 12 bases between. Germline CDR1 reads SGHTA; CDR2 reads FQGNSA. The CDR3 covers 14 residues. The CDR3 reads CASSSGLAPDTQYF. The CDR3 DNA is TGTGCCAGCAGCTCCGGGTTAGCCCCAGATACGCAGTATTTT.

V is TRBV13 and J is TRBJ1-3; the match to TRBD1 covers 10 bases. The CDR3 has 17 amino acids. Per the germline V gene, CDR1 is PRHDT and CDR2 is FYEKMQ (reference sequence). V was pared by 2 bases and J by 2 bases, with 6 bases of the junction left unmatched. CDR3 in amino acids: CASSLPGTGDPGNTIYF. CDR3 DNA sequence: TGTGCCAGCAGCTTACCGGGGACAGGGGATCCTGGAAACACCATATATTTT.

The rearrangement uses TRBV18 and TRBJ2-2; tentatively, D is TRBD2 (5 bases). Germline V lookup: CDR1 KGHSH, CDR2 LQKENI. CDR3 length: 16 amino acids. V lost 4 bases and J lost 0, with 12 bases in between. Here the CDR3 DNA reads TGTGCCAGCTCACGGGCAGCGGATCCGAACACCGGGGAGCTGTTTTTT. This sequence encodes CASSRAADPNTGELFF.